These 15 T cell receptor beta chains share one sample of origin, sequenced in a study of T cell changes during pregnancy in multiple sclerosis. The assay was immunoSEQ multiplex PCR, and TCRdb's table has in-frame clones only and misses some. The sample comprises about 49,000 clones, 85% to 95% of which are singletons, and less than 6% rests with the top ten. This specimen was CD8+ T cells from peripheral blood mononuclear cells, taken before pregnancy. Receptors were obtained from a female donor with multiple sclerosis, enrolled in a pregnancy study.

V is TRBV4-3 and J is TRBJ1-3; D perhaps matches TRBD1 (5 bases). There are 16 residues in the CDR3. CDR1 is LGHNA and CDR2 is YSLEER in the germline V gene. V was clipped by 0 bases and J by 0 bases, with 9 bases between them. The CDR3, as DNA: TGCGCCAGCAGCCAAGATCCGGGGGGCTCTGGAAACACCATATATTTT. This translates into CASSQDPGGSGNTIYF.

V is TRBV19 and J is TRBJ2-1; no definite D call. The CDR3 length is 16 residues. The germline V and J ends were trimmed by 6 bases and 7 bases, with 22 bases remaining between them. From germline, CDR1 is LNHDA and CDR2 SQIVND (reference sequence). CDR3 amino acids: CASSPSWVPLYNEQFF. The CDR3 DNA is TGTGCCAGTAGCCCTAGTTGGGTCCCACTATATAATGAGCAGTTCTTC. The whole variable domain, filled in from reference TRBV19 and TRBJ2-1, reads DGGITQSPKYLFRKEGQNVTLSCEQNLNHDAMYWYRQDPGQGLRLIYYSQIVNDFQKGDIAEGYSVSREKKESFPLTVTSAQKNPTAFYLCASSPSWVPLYNEQFFGPGTRLTVL.

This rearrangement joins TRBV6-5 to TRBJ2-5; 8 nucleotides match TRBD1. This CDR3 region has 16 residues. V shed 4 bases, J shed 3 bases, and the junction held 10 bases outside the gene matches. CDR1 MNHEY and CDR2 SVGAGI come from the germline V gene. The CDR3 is CASSSLRDRWEETQYF. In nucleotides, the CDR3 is TGTGCCAGCAGTTCCCTCAGGGACAGGTGGGAAGAGACCCAGTACTTC.

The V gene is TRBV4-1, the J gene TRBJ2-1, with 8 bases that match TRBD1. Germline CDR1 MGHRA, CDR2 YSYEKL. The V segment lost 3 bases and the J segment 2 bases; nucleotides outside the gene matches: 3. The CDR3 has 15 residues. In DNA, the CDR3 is TGCGCCAGCAGCCAGGACAGGGCTACCTACAATGAGCAGTTCTTC. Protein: CASSQDRATYNEQFF.

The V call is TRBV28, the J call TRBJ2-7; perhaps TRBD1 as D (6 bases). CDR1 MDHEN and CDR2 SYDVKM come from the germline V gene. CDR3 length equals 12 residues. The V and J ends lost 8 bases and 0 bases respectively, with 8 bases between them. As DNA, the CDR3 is TGTGCCAGCGAGGGACACTCCTACGAGCAGTACTTC. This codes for CASEGHSYEQYF.

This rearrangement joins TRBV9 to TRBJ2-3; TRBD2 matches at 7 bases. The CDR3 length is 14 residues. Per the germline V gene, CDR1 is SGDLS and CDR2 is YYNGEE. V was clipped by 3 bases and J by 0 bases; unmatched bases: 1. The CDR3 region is CASSGSGSTDTQYF. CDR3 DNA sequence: TGTGCCAGCAGCGGTAGCGGGAGCACAGATACGCAGTATTTT.

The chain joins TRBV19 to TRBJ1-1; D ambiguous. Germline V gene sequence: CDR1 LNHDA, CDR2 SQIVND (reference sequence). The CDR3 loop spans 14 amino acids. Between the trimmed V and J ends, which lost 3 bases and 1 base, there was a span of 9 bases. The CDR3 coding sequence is TGTGCCAGTAGTATTCTTGTTCCGAACACTGAAGCTTTCTTT. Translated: CASSILVPNTEAFF.

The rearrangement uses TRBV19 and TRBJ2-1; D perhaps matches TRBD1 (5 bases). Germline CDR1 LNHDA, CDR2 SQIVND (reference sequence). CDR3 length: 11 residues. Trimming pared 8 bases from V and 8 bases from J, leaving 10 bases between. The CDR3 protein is CASGQGYEQFF. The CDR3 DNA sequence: TGTGCCAGTGGACAAGGGTATGAGCAGTTCTTC.

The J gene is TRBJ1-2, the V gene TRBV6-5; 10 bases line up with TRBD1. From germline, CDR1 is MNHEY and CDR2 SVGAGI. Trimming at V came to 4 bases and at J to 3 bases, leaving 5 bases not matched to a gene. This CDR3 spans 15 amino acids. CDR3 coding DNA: TGTGCCAGCAGTTTTCGACAGGGGGCCGACTATGGCTACACCTTC. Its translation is CASSFRQGADYGYTF.

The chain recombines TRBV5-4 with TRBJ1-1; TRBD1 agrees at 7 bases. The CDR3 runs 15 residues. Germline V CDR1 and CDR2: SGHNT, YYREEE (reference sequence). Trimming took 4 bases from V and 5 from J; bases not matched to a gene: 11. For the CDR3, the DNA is TGTGCCAGCAGCCCGGGGACAGTTGTAGGGACTGAAGCTTTCTTT. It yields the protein CASSPGTVVGTEAFF.

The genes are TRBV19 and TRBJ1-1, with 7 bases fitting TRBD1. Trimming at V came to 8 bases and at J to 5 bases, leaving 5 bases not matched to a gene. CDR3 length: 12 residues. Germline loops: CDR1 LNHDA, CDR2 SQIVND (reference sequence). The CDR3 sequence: CASRQGGTEAFF. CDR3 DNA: TGTGCCAGTCGACAGGGAGGAACTGAAGCTTTCTTT.

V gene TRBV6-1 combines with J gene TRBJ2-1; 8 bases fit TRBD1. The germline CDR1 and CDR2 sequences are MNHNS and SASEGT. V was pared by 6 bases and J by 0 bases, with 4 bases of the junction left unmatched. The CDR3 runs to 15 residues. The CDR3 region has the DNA TGTGCCAGCAGCGGGGACAGGAGCTCCTACAATGAGCAGTTCTTC. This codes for CASSGDRSSYNEQFF.

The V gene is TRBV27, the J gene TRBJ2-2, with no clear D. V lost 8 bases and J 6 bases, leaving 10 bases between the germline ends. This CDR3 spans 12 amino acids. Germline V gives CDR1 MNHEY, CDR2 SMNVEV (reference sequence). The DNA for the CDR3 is TGTGCCAGCTCGCTAGTCCCCGGGGAGCTGTTTTTT. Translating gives CASSLVPGELFF.

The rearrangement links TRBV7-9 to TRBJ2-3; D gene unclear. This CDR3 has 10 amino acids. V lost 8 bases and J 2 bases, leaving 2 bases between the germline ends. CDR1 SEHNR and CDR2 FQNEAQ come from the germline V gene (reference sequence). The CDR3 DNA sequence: TGTGCCAGCCACACAGATACGCAGTATTTT. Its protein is CASHTDTQYF.

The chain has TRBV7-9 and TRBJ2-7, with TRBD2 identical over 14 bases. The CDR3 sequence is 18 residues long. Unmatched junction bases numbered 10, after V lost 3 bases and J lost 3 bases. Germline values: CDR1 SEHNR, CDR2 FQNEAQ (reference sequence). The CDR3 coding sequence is TGTGCCAGCAGCTTGAAGTTGGGACTAGCGGGAGTGGACTACGAGCAGTACTTC. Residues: CASSLKLGLAGVDYEQYF. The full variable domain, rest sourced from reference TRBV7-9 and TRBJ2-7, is DTGVSQNPRHKITKRGQNVTFRCDPISEHNRLYWYRQTLGQGPEFLTYFQNEAQLEKSRLLSDRFSAERPKGSFSTLEIQRTEQGDSAMYLCASSLKLGLAGVDYEQYFGPGTRLTVT.